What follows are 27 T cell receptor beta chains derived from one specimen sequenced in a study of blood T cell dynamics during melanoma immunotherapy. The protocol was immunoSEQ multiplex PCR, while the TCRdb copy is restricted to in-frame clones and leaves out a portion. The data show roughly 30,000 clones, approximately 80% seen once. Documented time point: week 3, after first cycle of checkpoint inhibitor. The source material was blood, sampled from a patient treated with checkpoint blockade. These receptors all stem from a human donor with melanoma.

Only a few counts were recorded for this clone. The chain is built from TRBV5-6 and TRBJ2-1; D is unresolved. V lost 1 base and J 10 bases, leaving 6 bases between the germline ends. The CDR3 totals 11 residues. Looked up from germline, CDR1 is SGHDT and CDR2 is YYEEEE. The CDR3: CASSLTAEQFF. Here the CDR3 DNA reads TGTGCCAGCAGCTTGACGGCCGAGCAGTTCTTC.

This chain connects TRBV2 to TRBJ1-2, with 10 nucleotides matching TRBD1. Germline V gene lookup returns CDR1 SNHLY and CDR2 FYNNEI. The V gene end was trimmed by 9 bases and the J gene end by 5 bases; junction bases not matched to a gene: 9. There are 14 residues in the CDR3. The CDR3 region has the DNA TGTGCCAGTGTCCTGGGGACAGGGGTTTATGGCTACACCTTC. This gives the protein CASVLGTGVYGYTF.

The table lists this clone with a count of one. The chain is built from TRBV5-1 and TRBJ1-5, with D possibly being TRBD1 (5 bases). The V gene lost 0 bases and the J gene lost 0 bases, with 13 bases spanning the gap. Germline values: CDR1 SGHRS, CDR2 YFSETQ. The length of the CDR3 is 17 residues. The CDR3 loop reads CASSLVPIGDSNQPQHF. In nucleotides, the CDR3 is TGCGCCAGCAGCTTGGTACCGATAGGGGATAGCAATCAGCCCCAGCATTTT.

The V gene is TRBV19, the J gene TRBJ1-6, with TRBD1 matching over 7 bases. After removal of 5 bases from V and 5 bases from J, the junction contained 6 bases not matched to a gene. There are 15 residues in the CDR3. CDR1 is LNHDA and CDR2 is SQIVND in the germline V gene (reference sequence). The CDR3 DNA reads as TGTGCCAGTAGTGGGGGGACAGCCGATAATTCACCCCTCCACTTT. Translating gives CASSGGTADNSPLHF. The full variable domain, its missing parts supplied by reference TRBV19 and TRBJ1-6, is DGGITQSPKYLFRKEGQNVTLSCEQNLNHDAMYWYRQDPGQGLRLIYYSQIVNDFQKGDIAEGYSVSREKKESFPLTVTSAQKNPTAFYLCASSGGTADNSPLHFGNGTRLTVT.

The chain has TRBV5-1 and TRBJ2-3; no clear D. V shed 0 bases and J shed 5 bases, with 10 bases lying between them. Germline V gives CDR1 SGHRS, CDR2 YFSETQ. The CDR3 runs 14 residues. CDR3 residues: CASSLDSPVDTQYF. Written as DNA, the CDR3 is TGCGCCAGCAGCTTGGATAGCCCCGTAGATACGCAGTATTTT.

The CDR3 protein is CASSDGIYEQYF. CDR3 DNA sequence: TGCGCCAGCAGTGACGGAATATACGAGCAGTACTTC. The chain is built from TRBV10-1 and TRBJ2-7; D is uncertain. This CDR3 is 12 amino acids long. The germline V gene encodes CDR1 WNHNN and CDR2 SYGVQD (reference sequence). Between the trimmed V and J ends, which lost 3 bases and 4 bases, there was a span of 7 bases.

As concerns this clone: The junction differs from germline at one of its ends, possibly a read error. This chain's CDR3 is CASRHIGPEASNQPQHF. For the CDR3, the DNA is TGTGCTAGCAGACACATAGGGCCTGAAGCTAGCAATCAGCCCCAGCATTTT. The chain uses TRBV7-7 and TRBJ1-5, with D hard to call. CDR3 size: 17 residues. In germline, CDR1 is SSHAT, CDR2 FNYEAQ (reference sequence).

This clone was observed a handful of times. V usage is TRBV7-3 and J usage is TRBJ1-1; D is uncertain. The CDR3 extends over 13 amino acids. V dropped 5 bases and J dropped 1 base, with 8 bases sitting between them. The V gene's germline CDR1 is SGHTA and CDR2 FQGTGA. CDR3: CASSLMGNTEAFF. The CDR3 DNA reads TGTGCCAGCAGCCTTATGGGGAACACTGAAGCTTTCTTT.

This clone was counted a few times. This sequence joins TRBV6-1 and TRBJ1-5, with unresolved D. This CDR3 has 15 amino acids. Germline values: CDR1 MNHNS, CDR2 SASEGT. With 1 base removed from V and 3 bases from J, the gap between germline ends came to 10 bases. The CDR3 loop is CASSEGRGPNQPQHF. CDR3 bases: TGTGCCAGCAGTGAAGGGCGAGGGCCCAATCAGCCCCAGCATTTT.

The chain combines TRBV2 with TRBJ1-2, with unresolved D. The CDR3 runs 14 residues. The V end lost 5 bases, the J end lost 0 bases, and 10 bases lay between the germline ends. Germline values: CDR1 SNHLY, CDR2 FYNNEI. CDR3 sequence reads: CASSTQPPNYGYTF. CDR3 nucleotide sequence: TGTGCCAGCAGTACACAGCCACCTAACTATGGCTACACCTTC.

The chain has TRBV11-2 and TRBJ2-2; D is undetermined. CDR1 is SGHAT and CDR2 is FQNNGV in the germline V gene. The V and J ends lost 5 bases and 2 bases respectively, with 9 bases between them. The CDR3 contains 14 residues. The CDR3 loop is CASSDGVNTGELFF. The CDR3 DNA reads TGTGCCAGCAGCGATGGGGTAAACACCGGGGAGCTGTTTTTT.

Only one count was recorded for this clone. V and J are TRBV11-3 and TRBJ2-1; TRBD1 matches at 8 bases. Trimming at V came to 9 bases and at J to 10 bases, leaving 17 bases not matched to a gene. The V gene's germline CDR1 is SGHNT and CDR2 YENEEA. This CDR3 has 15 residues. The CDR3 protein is CARGVGTGPSGEQFF. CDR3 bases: TGTGCCAGGGGAGTCGGGACAGGTCCCTCGGGGGAGCAGTTCTTC.

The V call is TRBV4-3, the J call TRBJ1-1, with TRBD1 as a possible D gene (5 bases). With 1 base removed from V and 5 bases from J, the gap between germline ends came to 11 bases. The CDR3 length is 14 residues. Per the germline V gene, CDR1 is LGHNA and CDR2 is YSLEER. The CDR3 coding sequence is TGCGCCAGCAGCCAAGTTGGGGGTCGAACTGAAGCTTTCTTT. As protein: CASSQVGGRTEAFF.

CDR3 amino acids: CASSMAGADTEAFF. The DNA of the CDR3 is TGTGCCAGTAGTATGGCAGGGGCGGACACTGAAGCTTTCTTT. J is TRBJ1-1 and V is TRBV19, with a possible D match to TRBD1 (6 bases). Germline V CDR1 and CDR2: LNHDA, SQIVND (reference sequence). The length of the CDR3 is 14 residues. V gave up 3 bases and J gave up 3 bases, with 11 bases separating them.

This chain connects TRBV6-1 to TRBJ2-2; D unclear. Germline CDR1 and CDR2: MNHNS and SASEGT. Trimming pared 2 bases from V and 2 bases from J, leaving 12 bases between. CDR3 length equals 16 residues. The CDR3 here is CASSESGQVNTGELFF. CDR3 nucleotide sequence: TGTGCCAGCAGTGAATCCGGCCAGGTCAACACCGGGGAGCTGTTTTTT.

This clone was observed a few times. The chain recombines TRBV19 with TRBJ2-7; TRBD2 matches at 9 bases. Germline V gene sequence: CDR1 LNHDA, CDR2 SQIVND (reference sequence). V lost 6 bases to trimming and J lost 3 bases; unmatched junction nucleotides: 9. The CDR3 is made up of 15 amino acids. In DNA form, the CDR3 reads TGTGCCAGTAGCTCCACTGGTAGCGGGGGCTACGAGCAGTACTTC. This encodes CASSSTGSGGYEQYF.

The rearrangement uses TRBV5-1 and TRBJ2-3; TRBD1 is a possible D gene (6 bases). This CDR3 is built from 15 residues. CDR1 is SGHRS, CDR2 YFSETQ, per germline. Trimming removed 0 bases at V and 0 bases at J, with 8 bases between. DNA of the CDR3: TGCGCCAGCAGCTTGGGGACAGTTAGCACAGATACGCAGTATTTT. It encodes CASSLGTVSTDTQYF.

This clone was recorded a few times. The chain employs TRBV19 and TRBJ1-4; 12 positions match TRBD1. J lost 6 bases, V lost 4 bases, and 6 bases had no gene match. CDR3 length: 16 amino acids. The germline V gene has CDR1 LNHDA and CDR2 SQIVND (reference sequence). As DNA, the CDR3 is TGTGCCAGTAGTACCTGGGACAGGGGGCGCCATGAAAAACTGTTTTTT. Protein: CASSTWDRGRHEKLFF.

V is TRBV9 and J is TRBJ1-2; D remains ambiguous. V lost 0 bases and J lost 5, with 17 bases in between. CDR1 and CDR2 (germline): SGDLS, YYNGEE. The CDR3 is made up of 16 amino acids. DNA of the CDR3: TGTGCCAGCAGCGTAGCACCCAACCGTAGGTTGTATGGCTACACCTTC. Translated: CASSVAPNRRLYGYTF.

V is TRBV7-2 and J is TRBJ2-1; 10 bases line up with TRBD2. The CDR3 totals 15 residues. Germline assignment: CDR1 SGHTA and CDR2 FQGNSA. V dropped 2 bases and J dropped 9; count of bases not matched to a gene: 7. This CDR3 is CASSLQSGGVGEQFF. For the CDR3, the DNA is TGTGCCAGCAGCTTACAGAGCGGGGGGGTCGGTGAGCAGTTCTTC.

CDR3 protein: CASSQDLIGGGLRNTIYF. CDR3 DNA: TGCGCCAGCAGCCAAGATCTTATCGGGGGGGGGCTAAGAAACACCATATATTTT. The V call is TRBV4-1, the J call TRBJ1-3; tentatively, D is TRBD1 (6 bases). The CDR3 covers 18 residues. The germline CDR1 and CDR2 sequences are MGHRA and YSYEKL. The germline V and J ends were trimmed by 0 bases and 5 bases, with 20 bases remaining between them.

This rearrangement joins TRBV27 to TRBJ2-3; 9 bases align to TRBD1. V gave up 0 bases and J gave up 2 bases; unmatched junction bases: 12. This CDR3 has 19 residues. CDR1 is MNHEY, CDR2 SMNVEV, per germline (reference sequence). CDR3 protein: CASSLSEGQGPSITDTQYF. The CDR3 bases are TGTGCCAGCAGTTTATCGGAGGGACAGGGTCCCTCCATCACAGATACGCAGTATTTT.

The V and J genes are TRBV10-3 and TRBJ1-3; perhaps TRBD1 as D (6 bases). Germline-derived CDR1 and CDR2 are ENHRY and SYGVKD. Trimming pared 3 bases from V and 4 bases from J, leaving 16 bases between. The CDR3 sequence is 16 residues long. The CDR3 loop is CAISESRGALGNTIYF. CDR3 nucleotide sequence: TGTGCCATCAGTGAATCCCGGGGGGCGTTAGGAAACACCATATATTTT.

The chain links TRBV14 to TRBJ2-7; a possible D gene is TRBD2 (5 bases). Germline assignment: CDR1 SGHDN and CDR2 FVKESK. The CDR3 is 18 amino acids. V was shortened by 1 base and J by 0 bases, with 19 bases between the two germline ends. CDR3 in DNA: TGTGCCAGCAGCCAAGGCTCGGTAGGAGCGGCCCCCTCCTACGAGCAGTACTTC. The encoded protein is CASSQGSVGAAPSYEQYF.

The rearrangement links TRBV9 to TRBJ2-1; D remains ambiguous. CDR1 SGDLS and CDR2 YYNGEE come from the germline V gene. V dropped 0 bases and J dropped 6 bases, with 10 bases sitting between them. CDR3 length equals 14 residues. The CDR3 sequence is CASSVGWNSNEQFF. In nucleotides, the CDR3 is TGTGCCAGCAGCGTAGGCTGGAATTCCAATGAGCAGTTCTTC.

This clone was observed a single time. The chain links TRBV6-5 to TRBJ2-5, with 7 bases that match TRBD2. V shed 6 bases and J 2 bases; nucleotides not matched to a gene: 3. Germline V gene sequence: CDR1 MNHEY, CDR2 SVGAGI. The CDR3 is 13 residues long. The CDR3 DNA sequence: TGTGCCAGCAGCCTTAGCGGGCAAGAGACCCAGTACTTC. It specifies CASSLSGQETQYF.

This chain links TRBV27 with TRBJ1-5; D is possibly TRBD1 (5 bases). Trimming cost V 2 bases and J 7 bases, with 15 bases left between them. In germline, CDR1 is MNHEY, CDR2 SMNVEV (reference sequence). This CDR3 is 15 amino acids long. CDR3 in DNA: TGTGCCAGCAGTTTAGAGGGGAGGGTGCACCAGCCCCAGCATTTT. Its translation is CASSLEGRVHQPQHF.